This record covers a single T cell receptor beta chain. This specimen comes from a study of T cell responses to AZD1222 COVID-19 vaccine. CDR1 and CDR2 (germline): SEHNR, FQNEAQ (reference sequence). With V trimmed by 5 bases and J by 4 bases, 9 bases remained unmatched. CDR3 length: 15 amino acids. Measured with immunoSEQ multiplex PCR; TCRdb has only the in-frame clones, and not every one. Of 250,000 to 300,000 clones listed, 90% to 95% were seen once; the top ten hold 0.55%. This receptor was taken from an adult who received the AZD1222 COVID-19 vaccine. Source: peripheral blood, taken 28 days after the second AZD1222 dose. The chain combines TRBV7-9 with TRBJ1-1; 8 bases agree with TRBD1. The CDR3 loop is CASSPRQGLFTEAFF. The CDR3 nucleotides are TGTGCCAGCAGCCCGAGACAGGGGTTATTCACTGAAGCTTTCTTT. The full variable domain, rest sourced from reference TRBV7-9 and TRBJ1-1, is DTGVSQNPRHKITKRGQNVTFRCDPISEHNRLYWYRQTLGQGPEFLTYFQNEAQLEKSRLLSDRFSAERPKGSFSTLEIQRTEQGDSAMYLCASSPRQGLFTEAFFGQGTRLTVV.